The 32 T cell receptor beta chains given below trace back to one sample, sequenced in a study of blood T cell repertoires in COVID-19. Using immunoSEQ multiplex PCR, the repertoire was profiled, and TCRdb retains in-frame clones only, with some absent. The sample holds 200,000 to 300,000 clones, 87% seen once. The sample consisted of peripheral blood. The receptor set was obtained from a woman in her thirties or forties who had recovered from COVID-19.

Details on this clone: Compared with germline, one end of the junction differs, possibly owing to a read error. The rearrangement joins TRBV7-2 to TRBJ1-5; perhaps TRBD1 as D (5 bases). Germline CDR1 SGHTA, CDR2 FQGNSA. This CDR3 spans 14 amino acids. The chain's CDR3 is CASSLSRDSQAQHF. The CDR3 DNA is TGTGCCAGCAGCTTATCCCGGGACTCTCAGGCCCAGCATTTT. Full variable domain (missing parts from reference TRBV7-2 and TRBJ1-5): GAGVSQSPSNKVTEKGKDVELRCDPISGHTALYWYRQSLGQGLEFLIYFQGNSAPDKSGLPSDRFSAERTGGSVSTLTIQRTQQEDSAVYLCASSLSRDSQAQHFGDGTRLSIL.

The chain is built from TRBV5-4 and TRBJ1-1; 7 bases are shared with TRBD1. Germline V lookup: CDR1 SGHNT, CDR2 YYREEE (reference sequence). J lost 4 bases, V lost 4 bases, and 10 bases had no gene match. The CDR3 spans 15 residues. This chain's CDR3 is CASSAATGPGTEAFF. In DNA, the CDR3 is TGTGCCAGCAGCGCCGCGACAGGGCCCGGCACTGAAGCTTTCTTT.

The rearrangement uses TRBV7-2 and TRBJ1-2, with D possibly being TRBD1 (6 bases). Deletions cut 5 bases from V and 4 bases from J, with 17 bases between. The CDR3 length is 15 residues. The germline V gene has CDR1 SGHTA and CDR2 FQGNSA. Here the CDR3 reads CASSPHRGAAYGYTF. The CDR3 DNA is TGTGCCAGCAGCCCGCACCGGGGGGCTGCCTATGGCTACACCTTC.

This clone was picked up a small number of times. This rearrangement joins TRBV13 to TRBJ2-2; 9 positions agree with TRBD1. Germline CDR1 and CDR2: PRHDT and FYEKMQ (reference sequence). V lost 5 bases, J lost 2 bases, and 6 bases stayed unmatched. The CDR3 covers 16 residues. The chain's CDR3 is CASSGWTGDNTGELFF. CDR3 nucleotides: TGTGCCAGCAGCGGATGGACAGGGGACAACACCGGGGAGCTGTTTTTT.

The chain is built from TRBV3-1 (or the pseudogene TRBV3-2) and TRBJ2-1, with D tentatively TRBD2 (6 bases). CDR3 length: 18 amino acids. V shed 0 bases and J shed 0 bases, with 15 bases lying between them. Germline V gene sequence: CDR1 LGHDT, CDR2 YNNKEL (reference sequence). The CDR3 reads CASSQDRGGISSYNEQFF. Written as DNA, the CDR3 is TGTGCCAGCAGCCAAGATCGGGGCGGGATCAGCTCCTACAATGAGCAGTTCTTC.

The chain employs TRBV6-2 or TRBV6-3 and TRBJ2-1, with 10 bases that match TRBD1. The CDR3 contains 15 residues. Germline CDR1 is MNHEY and CDR2 is SVGEGT. The V segment lost 3 bases and the J segment 7 bases; nucleotides outside the gene matches: 6. The CDR3: CASSYGGTGVNEQFF. CDR3 bases: TGTGCCAGCAGTTATGGTGGGACAGGGGTTAATGAGCAGTTCTTC.

This chain joins TRBV7-8 and TRBJ2-5; the match to TRBD2 covers 8 bases. The length of the CDR3 is 15 residues. J was trimmed by 3 bases and V by 3 bases; bases with no gene match: 6. Germline loops: CDR1 SGHVS, CDR2 FQNEAQ. The CDR3 coding sequence is TGTGCCAGCAGCTTTGGGCGGGGGGTTAAAGAGACCCAGTACTTC. Protein: CASSFGRGVKETQYF.

The rearrangement joins TRBV4-3 to TRBJ2-7, with TRBD1 identical over 9 bases. The CDR3 runs to 17 residues. V lost 0 bases, J lost 2 bases, and 8 bases stayed unmatched. The germline CDR1 and CDR2 sequences are LGHNA and YSLEER. The CDR3 region has the DNA TGCGCCAGCAGCCAAGAGGTCGGACAGGGGATCCCCTACGAGCAGTACTTC. It codes for CASSQEVGQGIPYEQYF.

The CDR3 DNA reads TGTGCCAGCAGCTTAATGTTAGGGGTATGGTACGAGCAGTACTTC. Protein: CASSLMLGVWYEQYF. This chain connects TRBV7-2 to TRBJ2-7, with D perhaps TRBD1 (5 bases). The CDR3 is made up of 15 amino acids. Trimming cost V 2 bases and J 4 bases, with 15 bases left between them. The germline CDR1 and CDR2 sequences are SGHTA and FQGNSA.

The genes are TRBV9 and TRBJ1-2, with D possibly being TRBD1 (6 bases). Germline V lookup: CDR1 SGDLS, CDR2 YYNGEE. CDR3 length: 14 residues. V dropped 4 bases and J dropped 4 bases, with 14 bases sitting between them. CDR3 nucleotide sequence: TGTGCCAGCAGCCGGACAGTCACCCTCTATGGCTACACCTTC. Encoded protein: CASSRTVTLYGYTF.

The chain has TRBV18 and TRBJ2-5; 8 bases fit TRBD1. The CDR3 length is 14 residues. Germline loops: CDR1 KGHSH, CDR2 LQKENI. The V segment lost 2 bases and the J segment 9 bases; nucleotides outside the gene matches: 8. In DNA, the CDR3 is TGTGCCAGCTCACCAAAGGGCCAGGGGGCGGCCCAGTACTTC. This encodes CASSPKGQGAAQYF.

The chain joins TRBV30 to TRBJ1-1, with no clear D. CDR1 is GTSNPN, CDR2 SVGIG, per germline (reference sequence). The CDR3 runs to 11 residues. Trimming left V 4 bases short and J 7 bases short, with 10 bases between. CDR3 amino acids: CAWKWALEAFF. The CDR3 nucleotides read TGTGCCTGGAAATGGGCCCTTGAAGCTTTCTTT.

V is TRBV5-4 and J is TRBJ2-7; no clear D gene. The CDR3 extends over 12 amino acids. Per germline, CDR1 SGHNT and CDR2 YYREEE (reference sequence). Deletions cut 0 bases from V and 4 bases from J, with 5 bases between. The CDR3 region has the DNA TGTGCCAGCAGCTTGGCCAGGTACGAGCAGTACTTC. Translating gives CASSLARYEQYF.

V gene TRBV4-3 combines with J gene TRBJ2-5; 16 nucleotides line up with TRBD2. There are 17 residues in the CDR3. Unmatched junction bases numbered 5, after V lost 0 bases and J lost 7 bases. Germline values: CDR1 LGHNA, CDR2 YSLEER. Written as DNA, the CDR3 is TGCGCCAGCAGCCAAGAAGGGACTAGCGGGGGGGCCACGACCCAGTACTTC. Translated: CASSQEGTSGGATTQYF.

V and J are TRBV11-3 and TRBJ2-7; D gene ambiguous. CDR1 SGHNT and CDR2 YENEEA come from the germline V gene. There are 12 residues in the CDR3. The V and J ends lost 0 bases and 3 bases respectively, with 3 bases between them. In DNA, the CDR3 is TGTGCCAGCAGCTTAGACCACTACGAGCAGTACTTC. It yields the protein CASSLDHYEQYF. Supplemented by reference TRBV11-3 and TRBJ2-7, the full variable domain reads EAGVVQSPRYKIIEKKQPVAFWCNPISGHNTLYWYLQNLGQGPELLIRYENEEAVDDSQLPKDRFSAERLKGVDSTLKIQPAELGDSAVYLCASSLDHYEQYFGPGTRLTVT.

The chain links TRBV5-8 to TRBJ2-1; a weak D match, TRBD2 (6 bases). CDR3 length: 17 amino acids. Trimming cost V 0 bases and J 3 bases, with 16 bases left between them. Looked up from germline, CDR1 is SGHTS and CDR2 is YDEGEE. DNA of the CDR3: TGTGCCAGCAGCTTGGAGGGGACTTCGAGTGTCTACAATGAGCAGTTCTTC. Amino acids: CASSLEGTSSVYNEQFF.

The chain is built from TRBV10-3 and TRBJ1-6; no firm D call. The CDR3 runs 17 residues. V lost 4 bases, J lost 4 bases, and 17 bases lay in between. The germline gives CDR1 ENHRY, CDR2 SYGVKD. Here the CDR3 reads CAISARRGNSYNSPLHF. For the CDR3, the DNA is TGTGCCATCAGTGCCCGGCGAGGGAACAGTTATAATTCACCCCTCCACTTT.

The chain recombines TRBV27 with TRBJ1-2, with no clear D. V dropped 7 bases and J dropped 1 base, with 19 bases sitting between them. The CDR3 has 16 residues. Germline-derived CDR1 and CDR2 are MNHEY and SMNVEV (reference sequence). CDR3 sequence (DNA): TGTGCCAGCACCCGATCGGGAGCTGTAGGTAACTATGGCTACACCTTC. The encoded protein is CASTRSGAVGNYGYTF.

The chain employs TRBV3-1 (or the pseudogene TRBV3-2) and TRBJ1-1; 10 bases are a match to TRBD1. Germline CDR1 LGHDT, CDR2 YNNKEL (reference sequence). Germline trimming cut 2 bases from V and 6 bases from J; bases unmatched to any gene: 9. CDR3 size: 16 residues. The CDR3 DNA is TGTGCCAGCAGCCAATCGACAGGGGGCACCGGTGCTGAAGCTTTCTTT. Its protein product is CASSQSTGGTGAEAFF.

The chain has TRBV9 and TRBJ1-2, with 7 positions matching TRBD1. Looked up from germline, CDR1 is SGDLS and CDR2 is YYNGEE. The CDR3 spans 14 residues. Trimming took 3 bases from V and 3 from J; bases not matched to a gene: 5. The CDR3 loop reads CASSAGDSYYGYTF. The CDR3 nucleotides read TGTGCCAGCAGCGCCGGGGACAGCTACTATGGCTACACCTTC.

The rearrangement joins TRBV7-9 to TRBJ2-1; D may be TRBD1 (5 bases). CDR3 size: 16 residues. Germline CDR1 is SEHNR and CDR2 is FQNEAQ (reference sequence). Trimming cost V 2 bases and J 0 bases, with 11 bases left between them. The CDR3 loop reads CASSLRRQSSYNEQFF. In DNA form, the CDR3 reads TGTGCCAGCAGCTTACGCAGACAGAGCTCCTACAATGAGCAGTTCTTC.

The chain has TRBV5-4 and TRBJ2-5; TRBD1 matches 7 bases. Per germline, CDR1 SGHNT and CDR2 YYREEE (reference sequence). The CDR3 is made up of 13 amino acids. After removal of 4 bases from V and 4 bases from J, the junction contained 4 bases not matched to a gene. CDR3 protein: CASSVDRAETQYF. In DNA form, the CDR3 reads TGTGCCAGCAGCGTAGACAGGGCAGAGACCCAGTACTTC.

The rearrangement uses TRBV6-6 and TRBJ2-3; D ambiguous. The CDR3 has 12 residues. V was shortened by 5 bases and J by 2 bases, with 5 bases between the two germline ends. Germline V gene sequence: CDR1 MNHNY, CDR2 SVGAGI (reference sequence). CDR3 protein: CASSPNTDTQYF. The CDR3 nucleotides read TGTGCCAGCAGTCCCAACACAGATACGCAGTATTTT.

This clone was seen just once. V usage is TRBV18 and J usage is TRBJ1-2; D not certain. V gave up 0 bases and J gave up 5 bases, with 10 bases separating them. The CDR3 spans 14 residues. The germline CDR1 and CDR2 sequences are KGHSH and LQKENI. The CDR3 nucleotides are TGTGCCAGCTCACCACCGGGGAGGGAATATGGCTACACCTTC. Protein: CASSPPGREYGYTF. Full variable domain (missing parts from reference TRBV18 and TRBJ1-2): NAGVMQNPRHLVRRRGQEARLRCSPMKGHSHVYWYRQLPEEGLKFMVYLQKENIIDESGMPKERFSAEFPKEGPSILRIQQVVRGDSAAYFCASSPPGREYGYTFGSGTRLTVV.

The chain has TRBV7-8 and TRBJ2-1; 7 nucleotides align to TRBD1. CDR1 SGHVS and CDR2 FQNEAQ come from the germline V gene. The CDR3 is 17 amino acids. V gave up 5 bases and J gave up 0 bases; unmatched junction bases: 10. CDR3 region: CASSLRDSSSSYNEQFF. The CDR3, as DNA: TGTGCCAGCAGCCTACGGGACAGCTCGAGCTCCTACAATGAGCAGTTCTTC.

The chain carries TRBV11-2 and TRBJ1-1; D unresolved. The V end lost 8 bases, the J end lost 0 bases, and 13 bases lay between the germline ends. There are 14 residues in the CDR3. Germline V lookup: CDR1 SGHAT, CDR2 FQNNGV. CDR3 in DNA: TGTGCCAGCGCGAGACTGAGGATGAACACTGAAGCTTTCTTT. Translated, it gives CASARLRMNTEAFF.

The rearrangement links TRBV5-1 to TRBJ2-2; possible D gene TRBD2, 5 bases. V dropped 0 bases and J dropped 1 base, with 10 bases sitting between them. The germline V gene encodes CDR1 SGHRS and CDR2 YFSETQ. The CDR3 totals 16 residues. The CDR3 DNA sequence: TGCGCCAGCAGCTTGGAGGGCGGAGGGAACACCGGGGAGCTGTTTTTT. It is translated as CASSLEGGGNTGELFF.

This rearrangement joins TRBV11-1 to TRBJ2-7, with 9 nucleotides matching TRBD1. In germline, CDR1 is SGHAT, CDR2 FQDESV (reference sequence). The CDR3 sequence is 16 residues long. After removal of 4 bases from V and 0 bases from J, the junction contained 7 bases not matched to a gene. The CDR3, as DNA: TGTGCCAGCAGCTCCCCCCGGGACAGGGACTCCTACGAGCAGTACTTC. It encodes CASSSPRDRDSYEQYF.

The V call is TRBV14, the J call TRBJ1-1; D might be TRBD1 (6 bases). The V end lost 0 bases, the J end lost 3 bases, and 14 bases lay between the germline ends. The CDR3 consists of 16 residues. Germline assignment: CDR1 SGHDN and CDR2 FVKESK. The CDR3 DNA follows: TGTGCCAGCAGCCAAGATCGGGGGGCTTACTACACTGAAGCTTTCTTT. This gives the protein CASSQDRGAYYTEAFF.

The V call is TRBV4-1, the J call TRBJ2-3; 13 bases map to TRBD2. CDR3 size: 16 residues. Germline assignment: CDR1 MGHRA and CDR2 YSYEKL. The V gene end was trimmed by 4 bases and the J gene end by 4 bases; junction bases not matched to a gene: 5. CDR3 in amino acids: CASSPTSGGAPDTQYF. In DNA, the CDR3 is TGCGCCAGCAGCCCTACTAGCGGGGGGGCCCCAGATACGCAGTATTTT.

This clone was seen once. V usage is TRBV5-8 and J usage is TRBJ1-3, with 7 bases lining up with TRBD1. Germline V CDR1 and CDR2: SGHTS, YDEGEE. There are 16 residues in the CDR3. Losses at the gene ends were 4 bases for V and 6 bases for J; bases not matched to a gene: 13. This CDR3 is CASSLLQGLFENTIYF. DNA of the CDR3: TGTGCCAGCAGCCTCTTACAGGGGCTGTTTGAAAACACCATATATTTT.

The V and J genes are TRBV27 and TRBJ1-5, with 8 bases identical to TRBD1. With 6 bases clipped from V and 4 bases from J, the junction kept 11 bases outside the gene matches. The germline gives CDR1 MNHEY, CDR2 SMNVEV (reference sequence). This CDR3 is built from 16 residues. For the CDR3, the DNA is TGTGCCAGCAGCCCCTCAGGGGGCGAGAGGAATCAGCCCCAGCATTTT. Protein: CASSPSGGERNQPQHF.